This TCR beta chain was sequenced in a study of technical replicates of blood from several donors. The CDR3 is 14 amino acids. Germline values: CDR1 MNHEY, CDR2 SVGAGI. Trimming shortened V by 6 bases and J by 4 bases, and 15 bases separated the two germline ends. Using immunoSEQ multiplex PCR, the repertoire was profiled, and TCRdb retains in-frame clones only, with some absent. The sample contains around 58,000 clones, approximately 87% of which appear only once. The receptor's source is a human donor in good health. Some clones in this sample may be carry-over from other donors' samples. J is TRBJ1-1 and V is TRBV6-5, with D perhaps TRBD1 (5 bases). Sequencing was performed on PBMCs. The CDR3 region has the DNA TGTGCCAGCAGGGTTAACCGGAGGGGCACTGAAGCTTTCTTT. The encoded protein is CASRVNRRGTEAFF.